This note documents a single TCR beta chain sequence. The specificity of this receptor is unknown. The input lacks base qualities; no much larger clone sits a single base away. The CDR3 regions of human TCRbeta chains were analyzed by immunosequencing. Under the source paper's analysis protocol: TCRs in the repertoires were compared against a reference library of SARS-CoV-2-specific TCRs that had been generated with the MIRA antigen-specificity platform. Breadth was defined as the fraction of unique TCRs that were SARS-CoV-2-associated, and depth was defined as the fraction of total T cells that were SARS-CoV-2-associated. Each spike-specific TCR was assigned to its reactive spike region and to a CD4 or CD8 class using the MIRA data. Log10-transformed breadth and depth values were compared by one-way ANOVA with Sidak's multiple comparisons tests. This immuneACCESS table, as held by TCRdb, lists in-frame sequences with V and J called but not all clones. Of the missing ones, under half trace to an unresolved V gene in checked studies; the others have no known cause. V and J calls and clone size are given by that table; D and trimming were obtained from the DNA. The sample records approximately 130,000 clones, about nine tenths of which are singletons. Approximately 1% of the sample rests with the top ten.

The data originate from a study of T cell responses to AZD1222 COVID-19 vaccine (dated by TCRdb to the early 2020s). The study in broad terms: Because spike-specific TCR depth and breadth did not differ between the two schedules, AZD1222 recipients who got a second dose at roughly 4 weeks were pooled with those who got a second dose at roughly 12 weeks. Trial participants were enrolled into age subgroups of 18-55, 56-69 and 70-plus years, which contained roughly 140, 27 and 60 TCR-sequenced participants, respectively. TCR sequencing covered some 240 trial participants: 207 given two doses of AZD1222 and around 26 given two doses of MenACWY control vaccine. Here is what the overall study found, with its caveats: No day 14 peak-response samples were available, so repertoires were characterized only after the peak T cell response. The 56-69-year group was small, and its depth increase did not reach significance, likely because of low power. After two AZD1222 doses, both the breadth and the depth of spike-specific TCRs were significantly higher than at day 0 and than in MenACWY recipients. CD4 TCRs associated with the vaccine covered the entire spike protein, and the dominant responses were in regions 160-218 and 743-854. Conclusions about previously exposed vaccinees were limited because only a handful of AZD1222 recipients were SARS-CoV-2 seropositive at baseline. Participants were mostly white British, with more females than males. The authors suggested clonal diversity may have been underestimated. Nearly half of unique spike-specific TCRs reportedly recognized epitopes outside regions mutated in the B.1.351 and B.1.1.7 variants.

Inclusive of the bounding cysteine and phenylalanine, the CDR3 is 14 residues long. The retained sequence is limited to the CDR3, 42 bases, with the frame set at the first base. Per the germline V gene (reference sequence), MNHEY is the CDR1 and SMNVEV is the CDR2. Cut back by 6 bases and 4 bases, the V and J ends lie 10 bases apart. In the paper's terms, the time point label means: baseline before first vaccination. Samples from vaccinated people were obtained from the UK trials COV001 and COV002, which included a single-blind randomized controlled phase 2/3 trial of AZD1222 (ChAdOx1 nCoV-19) in healthy adults. For TCRbeta chain sequencing, PBMC samples were collected from trial participants at day 0 and at day 28 after the second dose.

The chain is assembled from TRBV27 and TRBJ1-6, and possibly TRBD1, on 6 matching bases. The material sequenced was peripheral blood, taken on day 0 of AZD1222 vaccination. This receptor was identified in an adult in good health. DNA sequence: TGTGCCAGCAGGAAACAGGGATATAATTCACCCCTCCACTTT. The encoded protein is CASRKQGYNSPLHF.